These 26 T cell receptor beta chains came from one sample sequenced in a study of shared clonotypes between healthy human individuals. Libraries were prepared by immunoSEQ multiplex PCR; TCRdb keeps only in-frame clonotypes and omits some of them. There are about 2 million clones in the sample; roughly 95% occur only once, and around 1.2% lies in the top ten. Naive CD8 cells lacked CD45RO and underwent positive selection for CCR7, leaving out terminally differentiated effector memory CD45RA+ cells. Input material: naive CD8+ T cells sorted from blood. These receptors came from a man aged 18-30 years in good health.

This chain links TRBV18 with TRBJ1-1, with a possible D match to TRBD1 (5 bases). CDR3 length: 16 residues. The germline CDR1 and CDR2 sequences are KGHSH and LQKENI. Trimming removed 5 bases from V and 1 base from J, with 17 bases in between. CDR3 nucleotides: TGTGCCAGCTCAGCAACTCGGGGGACGGGGAACACTGAAGCTTTCTTT. Protein: CASSATRGTGNTEAFF.

The gene calls are TRBV7-9 and TRBJ2-1, with D maybe TRBD1 (6 bases). This CDR3 comprises 16 residues. Germline V gene lookup returns CDR1 SEHNR and CDR2 FQNEAQ (reference sequence). The ends were cut back, 1 base at V and 2 bases at J, with 12 bases in the middle. The CDR3 sequence is CASSLVRGGPYNEQFF. The CDR3 nucleotides read TGTGCCAGCAGCTTAGTCAGGGGTGGTCCCTACAATGAGCAGTTCTTC.

In DNA form, the CDR3 reads TGCGCCAGCAGCCCGGGACTAGCCTATGAGCAGTTCTTC. Encoded protein: CASSPGLAYEQFF. The chain uses TRBV4-1 and TRBJ2-1; 9 bases agree with TRBD2. The CDR3 sequence is 13 residues long. V shed 4 bases and J 8 bases; nucleotides not matched to a gene: 3. Germline loops: CDR1 MGHRA, CDR2 YSYEKL.

The chain carries TRBV5-1 and TRBJ2-7, with 7 bases that match TRBD1. From germline, CDR1 is SGHRS and CDR2 YFSETQ. CDR3 length: 15 residues. V shed 4 bases, J shed 1 base, and the junction held 8 bases outside the gene matches. The CDR3 DNA reads as TGCGCCAGCAGCGCGAGGGACAGACTTTCCTACGAGCAGTACTTC. Encoded protein: CASSARDRLSYEQYF.

The chain employs TRBV9 and TRBJ2-5, with 7 nucleotides matching TRBD1. Germline V lookup: CDR1 SGDLS, CDR2 YYNGEE. Trimming removed 4 bases from V and 6 bases from J; junction bases left unmatched: 9. The CDR3 totals 14 residues. DNA of the CDR3: TGTGCCAGCAGCTCTGACACAGGGGAACAGACCCAGTACTTC. Residues: CASSSDTGEQTQYF.

The chain is built from TRBV25-1 and TRBJ1-1; TRBD1 matches 7 bases. CDR3 length equals 14 residues. After removal of 5 bases from V and 1 base from J, the junction contained 4 bases not matched to a gene. Germline V gene sequence: CDR1 MGHDK, CDR2 SYGVNS. The CDR3 region is CASSMTGTNTEAFF. The DNA of the CDR3 is TGTGCCAGCAGTATGACAGGGACGAACACTGAAGCTTTCTTT.

J is TRBJ2-5 and V is TRBV5-1; no reliable D call. The germline gives CDR1 SGHRS, CDR2 YFSETQ. CDR3 length equals 14 residues. Trimming cost V 1 base and J 2 bases, with 9 bases left between them. The CDR3 sequence: CASSLLDLQETQYF. CDR3 DNA sequence: TGCGCCAGCAGCTTGCTAGACTTACAAGAGACCCAGTACTTC.

As for this clone: In the same sample, other DNA sequences code for this CDR3. The chain employs TRBV11-2 and TRBJ2-7; D is possibly TRBD1 (6 bases). Germline values: CDR1 SGHAT, CDR2 FQNNGV. The CDR3 has 14 amino acids. Trimming cost V 1 base and J 2 bases, with 9 bases left between them. CDR3 sequence (DNA): TGTGCCAGCAGCTTAGGAGGGGGTCCCTACGAGCAGTACTTC. Translated: CASSLGGGPYEQYF. Drawing the rest from reference TRBV11-2 and TRBJ2-7, the complete variable domain is EAGVAQSPRYKIIEKRQSVAFWCNPISGHATLYWYQQILGQGPKLLIQFQNNGVVDDSQLPKDRFSAERLKGVDSTLKIQPAKLEDSAVYLCASSLGGGPYEQYFGPGTRLTVT.

V gene TRBV11-2 combines with J gene TRBJ2-5; 11 bases agree with TRBD2. After removal of 5 bases from V and 3 bases from J, the junction contained 5 bases not matched to a gene. CDR3 length: 15 amino acids. The V gene's germline CDR1 is SGHAT and CDR2 FQNNGV. For the CDR3, the DNA is TGTGCCAGCAGCCTTAGCGGGGGGGCCAAAGAGACCCAGTACTTC. Protein sequence: CASSLSGGAKETQYF.

Here the CDR3 reads CASSQDSNDNEQFF. DNA of the CDR3: TGCGCCAGCAGCCAAGACTCCAACGACAATGAGCAGTTCTTC. The J gene is TRBJ2-1, the V gene TRBV4-3, with no clear D. V lost 0 bases and J lost 5, with 8 bases in between. Germline assignment: CDR1 LGHNA and CDR2 YSLEER. The CDR3 sequence is 14 residues long.

V and J are TRBV7-3 and TRBJ1-1, with D hard to call. Germline assignment: CDR1 SGHTA and CDR2 FQGTGA. The germline V and J ends were trimmed by 2 bases and 4 bases, with 11 bases remaining between them. The CDR3 is 14 residues long. In DNA form, the CDR3 reads TGTGCCAGCAGCTTAGGCGTACCTCCCACTGAAGCTTTCTTT. Amino acid sequence: CASSLGVPPTEAFF.

V usage is TRBV6-5 and J usage is TRBJ2-2; D not certain. The V end was cut by 7 bases, the J end by 5 bases, with 11 bases between. The CDR3 covers 13 residues. Looked up from germline, CDR1 is MNHEY and CDR2 is SVGAGI. The CDR3 coding sequence is TGTGCCAGCATTTCAGGTGGGACCGGGGAGCTGTTTTTT. The encoded protein is CASISGGTGELFF.

The chain uses TRBV13 and TRBJ2-5; tentative D call: TRBD2 (6 bases). The V end lost 0 bases, the J end lost 2 bases, and 10 bases lay between the germline ends. The CDR3 is 15 amino acids. Germline V gene lookup returns CDR1 PRHDT and CDR2 FYEKMQ (reference sequence). CDR3 protein: CASSLGRRGQETQYF. CDR3 nucleotides: TGTGCCAGCAGCTTAGGACGCCGGGGGCAAGAGACCCAGTACTTC.

This clone was counted a single time. For the CDR3, the DNA is TGTGCCAGCAGTCGTAGGGGGCTTACTGAAGCTTTCTTT. Translated, it gives CASSRRGLTEAFF. The rearrangement joins TRBV28 to TRBJ1-1; 7 bases agree with TRBD1. The V gene's germline CDR1 is MDHEN and CDR2 SYDVKM. V lost 5 bases to trimming and J lost 5 bases; unmatched junction nucleotides: 5. This CDR3 has 13 amino acids.

The rearrangement links TRBV4-1 to TRBJ1-2; D perhaps matches TRBD1 (5 bases). There are 15 residues in the CDR3. Germline CDR1 MGHRA, CDR2 YSYEKL. The V end lost 6 bases, the J end lost 0 bases, and 14 bases lay between the germline ends. The CDR3 DNA sequence: TGCGCCAGCAGTCATCGGACACCTACTAACTATGGCTACACCTTC. Amino acids: CASSHRTPTNYGYTF.

Remarks on this clone: The sample has other DNA sequences that encode this CDR3 too. This rearrangement joins TRBV6-6 to TRBJ1-5, with no clear D. CDR1 and CDR2 (germline): MNHNY, SVGAGI (reference sequence). Between the trimmed V and J ends, which lost 2 bases and 1 base, there was a span of 3 bases. The length of the CDR3 is 13 residues. The CDR3 here is CASSYGSNQPQHF. The CDR3 nucleotides are TGTGCCAGCAGTTACGGCAGCAATCAGCCCCAGCATTTT.

The chain uses TRBV6-5 and TRBJ1-1; 8 bases are a match to TRBD1. CDR3 length equals 14 residues. From germline, CDR1 is MNHEY and CDR2 SVGAGI. Trimming took 6 bases from V and 6 from J; bases not matched to a gene: 9. This CDR3 is CASSLVTGDPEAFF. In nucleotides, the CDR3 is TGTGCCAGCAGCTTGGTGACAGGGGACCCTGAAGCTTTCTTT.

This clone has more than one count but fewer than ten. The chain is built from TRBV28 and TRBJ1-6; 11 bases align to TRBD1. The V segment lost 11 bases and the J segment 8 bases; nucleotides outside the gene matches: 5. Germline-derived CDR1 and CDR2 are MDHEN and SYDVKM. The CDR3 sequence is 13 residues long. Here the CDR3 reads CASWTGGHSPLHF. Written as DNA, the CDR3 is TGTGCCTCCTGGACAGGGGGCCATTCACCCCTCCACTTT.

This chain connects TRBV4-3 to TRBJ2-2, with TRBD2 as a possible D gene (6 bases). Germline V CDR1 and CDR2: LGHNA, YSLEER. CDR3 length: 17 residues. V gave up 2 bases and J gave up 0 bases, with 13 bases separating them. The CDR3, as DNA: TGCGCCAGCAGCCAATATGAGGGACTTCCGAACACCGGGGAGCTGTTTTTT. Protein: CASSQYEGLPNTGELFF.

This chain uses TRBV7-6 with TRBJ2-2, with D possibly TRBD2 on 5 matching bases. Between the trimmed V and J ends, which lost 4 bases and 1 base, there was a span of 10 bases. The V gene's germline CDR1 is SGHVS and CDR2 FNYEAQ. CDR3 length: 15 residues. Written as DNA, the CDR3 is TGTGCCAGCAGCTCCGGGATGTTGAACACCGGGGAGCTGTTTTTT. It yields the protein CASSSGMLNTGELFF.

This clone has only one observation. The identical CDR3 is also encoded by other nucleotide sequences in the sample. V and J are TRBV5-5 and TRBJ2-7, with D uncertain. From germline, CDR1 is SGHKS and CDR2 YYEKEE (reference sequence). With 0 bases removed from V and 2 bases from J, the gap between germline ends came to 6 bases. The CDR3 has 13 amino acids. The CDR3 DNA reads TGTGCCAGCAGCTTGGCCCCAACCTACGAGCAGTACTTC. It specifies CASSLAPTYEQYF.

This chain connects TRBV27 to TRBJ2-3; D possibly matches TRBD1 or TRBD2 (5 bases each). V was cut by 7 bases and J by 4 bases, with 12 bases left in between. CDR1 is MNHEY and CDR2 is SMNVEV in the germline V gene (reference sequence). CDR3 size: 13 residues. CDR3 coding DNA: TGTGCCAGCACTGGGGGTGGCCCAGATACGCAGTATTTT. The encoded protein is CASTGGGPDTQYF.

The J gene is TRBJ2-7, the V gene TRBV7-2, with 7 bases fitting TRBD2. Germline trimming cut 3 bases from V and 4 bases from J; bases unmatched to any gene: 9. This CDR3 has 15 amino acids. The V gene's germline CDR1 is SGHTA and CDR2 FQGNSA. This chain's CDR3 is CASSFEETSFYEQYF. CDR3 coding DNA: TGTGCCAGCAGCTTTGAAGAGACTAGCTTTTACGAGCAGTACTTC.

The chain carries TRBV15 and TRBJ2-5; the match to TRBD2 covers 14 bases. The germline V gene encodes CDR1 LNHNV and CDR2 YYDKDF (reference sequence). The V gene end was trimmed by 2 bases and the J gene end by 4 bases; junction bases not matched to a gene: 9. The CDR3 is 18 amino acids. CDR3 in DNA: TGTGCCACCAGCAGAACCTATGGACTAGCGGGGGGCGGAGAGACCCAGTACTTC. Protein product: CATSRTYGLAGGGETQYF.

The J gene is TRBJ2-5, the V gene TRBV5-4; 9 bases line up with TRBD2. From germline, CDR1 is SGHNT and CDR2 YYREEE (reference sequence). V dropped 6 bases and J dropped 5; count of bases not matched to a gene: 14. The CDR3 runs to 16 residues. The CDR3 DNA follows: TGTGCCAGCACTCAAAGCCTAGCGGGGCCCGGGGAGACCCAGTACTTC. This gives the protein CASTQSLAGPGETQYF.

The rearrangement links TRBV9 to TRBJ1-1; TRBD1 is a possible D gene (6 bases). This CDR3 has 17 amino acids. Germline-derived CDR1 and CDR2 are SGDLS and YYNGEE. Between the trimmed V and J ends, which lost 5 bases and 4 bases, there was a span of 24 bases. The CDR3 spells CASSLQGEGASGTEAFF. The CDR3 DNA reads TGTGCCAGCAGTTTACAGGGAGAGGGAGCCTCGGGCACTGAAGCTTTCTTT.